This is a list of T cell receptor beta chains from one sample in a study of shared clonotypes between healthy human individuals. The protocol was immunoSEQ multiplex PCR, while the TCRdb copy is restricted to in-frame clones and leaves out a portion. The data show more than 2,000,000 clones, approximately 95% seen once. Sequencing was carried out using naive CD4+ T cells from PBMCs. These TCRs come from a man younger than 35 in good health. Some clones in this sample may be carry-over from other donors' samples. The CDR3 runs from the conserved cysteine through the conserved F or W. D genes are given only for firm matches. Clone size is shown for a subset of rows, as once, few, many or a class of expanded clone.

D: TRBD1
V: TRBV7-2
size: -
J: TRBJ2-7
DNA: TGTGCCAGCAGCCTCGACAGGGGGCCGCTCTACGAGCAGTACTTC
CDR3: CASSLDRGPLYEQYF

D: -
V: TRBV29-1
size: -
J: TRBJ1-2
DNA: TGCAGCGTTGATCTCGACTTACACGGCAACTATGGCTACACCTTC
CDR3: CSVDLDLHGNYGYTF

D: TRBD1
V: TRBV5-5
size: -
J: TRBJ1-2
DNA: TGTGCCAGCAGCTTGGGACCTGGACAGGGCCCTTATGGCTACACCTTC
CDR3: CASSLGPGQGPYGYTF

D: -
V: TRBV7-2
size: -
J: TRBJ1-1
DNA: TGTGCCAGCAGCCCAGGACAGTTGAACACTGAAGCTTTCTTT
CDR3: CASSPGQLNTEAFF

D: -
V: TRBV7-3
size: -
J: TRBJ2-1
DNA: TGTGCCAGCAGCTTATGGGGCGGGCCTAGCTCCTACAATGAGCAGTTCTTC
CDR3: CASSLWGGPSSYNEQFF

D: -
V: TRBV7-6
size: once
J: TRBJ2-2
DNA: TGTGCCAGCAGCCCCCGTGAGAGGCGGCCTTCATCCGGGGAGCTGTTTTTT
CDR3: CASSPRERRPSSGELFF

D: -
V: TRBV29-1
size: once
J: TRBJ2-2
DNA: TGCAGCGTTGCCGGTAACGGGGAGCTGTTTTTT
CDR3: CSVAGNGELFF

D: TRBD2
V: TRBV27
size: -
J: TRBJ2-1
DNA: TGTGCCAGCAGTCGATGGACTAGCGGGAGGTATAGGTACAATGAGCAGTTCTTC
CDR3: CASSRWTSGRYRYNEQFF

D: -
V: TRBV10-1
size: -
J: TRBJ2-5
DNA: TGCGCCAGCAGTGAGTCTGGGGGGCCTCAGGAGACCCAGTACTTC
CDR3: CASSESGGPQETQYF

D: TRBD1
V: TRBV7-9
size: few
J: TRBJ1-2
DNA: TGTGCCAGCGGCACAGGGGACTATGGCTACACCTTC
CDR3: CASGTGDYGYTF

D: TRBD1
V: TRBV2
size: -
J: TRBJ1-5
DNA: TGTGCCAGCAGCCGGGACAGGGGATTCAATCAGCCCCAGCATTTT
CDR3: CASSRDRGFNQPQHF

D: -
V: TRBV7-6
size: -
J: TRBJ1-6
DNA: TGTGCCAGCAGCTTAGATGGGGGGGCAGGATCACCCCTCCACTTT
CDR3: CASSLDGGAGSPLHF

D: TRBD1
V: TRBV5-1
size: -
J: TRBJ2-5
DNA: TGCGCCAGCAGCTTGGGACCGAGACAGGGGTGGGAGACCCAGTACTTC
CDR3: CASSLGPRQGWETQYF

D: -
V: TRBV28
size: -
J: TRBJ2-7
DNA: TGTGCCAGCAGTCGACAGGCCCCTTTTGAGCAGTACTTC
CDR3: CASSRQAPFEQYF

D: TRBD2
V: TRBV7-3
size: -
J: TRBJ2-3
DNA: TGTGCCAGCAGCGCGGGACTAGAGATAGATACGCAGTATTTT
CDR3: CASSAGLEIDTQYF

D: TRBD2
V: TRBV5-1
size: -
J: TRBJ2-3
DNA: TGCGCCAGCAGCTTGGGTGTTAGCGGGAGCACAGATACGCAGTATTTT
CDR3: CASSLGVSGSTDTQYF

D: -
V: TRBV4-2
size: -
J: TRBJ1-2
DNA: TGTGCCAGCAGCCAAGTTTCGATAACGGAGGGCTACACCTTC
CDR3: CASSQVSITEGYTF

D: TRBD1
V: TRBV5-4
size: -
J: TRBJ2-5
DNA: TGTGCCAGCAGCGACCGACAGGGTTACCAAGAGACCCAGTACTTC
CDR3: CASSDRQGYQETQYF

D: TRBD2
V: TRBV29-1
size: -
J: TRBJ2-4
DNA: TGCAGCGTTGCAGGGCGGGAGCCAAACATTCAGTACTTC
CDR3: CSVAGREPNIQYF

D: -
V: TRBV5-1
size: -
J: TRBJ1-2
DNA: TGCGCCAGCAGCTTGGCCCAGGGAGTTAACTATGGCTACACCTTC
CDR3: CASSLAQGVNYGYTF

D: -
V: TRBV5-6
size: -
J: TRBJ2-7
DNA: TGTGCCAGCAGCTCCGGAGGTAGCGGACTCTCCTACGAGCAGTACTTC
CDR3: CASSSGGSGLSYEQYF

D: -
V: TRBV5-1
size: -
J: TRBJ2-5
DNA: TGCGCCAGCAGCTTGCTTTTAGCGGAACTTCAAGAGACCCAGTACTTC
CDR3: CASSLLLAELQETQYF

D: TRBD1
V: TRBV18
size: -
J: TRBJ1-4
DNA: TGTGCCAGCTCACCGCCGGGACAGGGTTATGAAAAACTGTTTTTT
CDR3: CASSPPGQGYEKLFF

D: -
V: TRBV19
size: few
J: TRBJ2-3
DNA: TGTGCCAGTAGTATTCTTACCGACACAGATACGCAGTATTTT
CDR3: CASSILTDTDTQYF

D: TRBD1
V: TRBV28
size: -
J: TRBJ1-2
DNA: TGTGCCAGCAGAACTGGACAGGGTCAACTACGGTGGTATGGCTACACCTTC
CDR3: CASRTGQGQLRWYGYTF

D: -
V: TRBV2
size: -
J: TRBJ2-3
DNA: TGTGCCACCGGGCTAGGAATTCCAGATACGCAGTATTTT
CDR3: CATGLGIPDTQYF

D: -
V: TRBV2
size: -
J: TRBJ2-7
DNA: TGTGCCAGCTCCCGTGGGGCTTACGAGCAGTACTTC
CDR3: CASSRGAYEQYF

D: -
V: TRBV29-1
size: once
J: TRBJ2-7
DNA: TGCAGCGTTGGAGAAACGTACGAGCAGTACTTC
CDR3: CSVGETYEQYF

D: -
V: TRBV7-9
size: -
J: TRBJ1-4
DNA: TGTGCCAGCAGCTTAGGCCAGGGGTACGAAAAACTGTTTTTT
CDR3: CASSLGQGYEKLFF

D: -
V: TRBV11-3
size: once
J: TRBJ2-3
DNA: TGTGCCGACAGGGAGGGCCACGCAGATACGCAGTATTTT
CDR3: CADREGHADTQYF

D: -
V: TRBV11-3
size: once
J: TRBJ2-2
DNA: TGTGCCAGCAGCTCCCTGGGCTCCGCCGGGGAGCTGTTTTTT
CDR3: CASSSLGSAGELFF

D: TRBD2
V: TRBV9
size: -
J: TRBJ2-1
DNA: TGTGCCAGCAGCCCGGGACTAGCGGACAATGAGCAGTTCTTC
CDR3: CASSPGLADNEQFF

D: TRBD2
V: TRBV15
size: -
J: TRBJ2-3
DNA: TGTGCCACCAGCAGAGGTGCTATAGCGGGGCCCACAGATACGCAGTATTTT
CDR3: CATSRGAIAGPTDTQYF

D: TRBD1
V: TRBV19
size: -
J: TRBJ2-7
DNA: TGTGCCAGTAGACCCAGTTCCCAGGGGGCGGAGCAGTACTTC
CDR3: CASRPSSQGAEQYF

D: -
V: TRBV7-2
size: -
J: TRBJ2-7
DNA: TGTGCCAGCAGCTTAGAACACGAGCAGTACTTC
CDR3: CASSLEHEQYF

D: TRBD1
V: TRBV5-1
size: -
J: TRBJ2-7
DNA: TGCGCCAGCAGCCCTGACAGGGCCCAACTGTACGAGCAGTACTTC
CDR3: CASSPDRAQLYEQYF

D: TRBD1
V: TRBV18
size: -
J: TRBJ1-2
DNA: TGTGCCAGCTCACCAATACAGGGGTACGACTATGGCTACACCTTC
CDR3: CASSPIQGYDYGYTF

D: -
V: TRBV4-2
size: -
J: TRBJ2-2
DNA: TGTGCCAGCAGCCAAGAAGGGGCTAGCGCTTACACCGGGGAGCTGTTTTTT
CDR3: CASSQEGASAYTGELFF

D: -
V: TRBV10-3
size: -
J: TRBJ1-2
DNA: TGTGCCATCAGTGCTCTCCCCCCCTCTAACTATGGCTACACCTTC
CDR3: CAISALPPSNYGYTF

D: TRBD2
V: TRBV7-3
size: -
J: TRBJ2-5
DNA: TGTGCCAGCAGCCTAGCGGGAGGAGCTAGAGAGACCCAGTACTTC
CDR3: CASSLAGGARETQYF

D: -
V: TRBV28
size: -
J: TRBJ1-5
DNA: TGTGCCAGCAGTGGGGGACACGCCAATCAGCCCCAGCATTTT
CDR3: CASSGGHANQPQHF

D: -
V: TRBV5-1
size: -
J: TRBJ2-3
DNA: TGCGCCAGCAGGTTGGGGAGGACAGTCACAGATACGCAGTATTTT
CDR3: CASRLGRTVTDTQYF

D: TRBD2
V: TRBV19
size: once
J: TRBJ2-2
DNA: TGTGCCAGTAGCTGGGACTACCTCACCGGGGAGCTGTTTTTT
CDR3: CASSWDYLTGELFF

D: -
V: TRBV3-1/TRBV3-2
size: few
J: TRBJ2-2
DNA: TGTGCCAGCAGCCAAGGGACGTTTTTT
CDR3: CASSQGTFF

D: -
V: TRBV10-3
size: -
J: TRBJ2-3
DNA: TGTGCCATCACACCCCTCCCGTCTAGCACAGATACGCAGTATTTT
CDR3: CAITPLPSSTDTQYF

D: TRBD2
V: TRBV19
size: once
J: TRBJ2-1
DNA: TGTGCCAGTAGTAAACGACTAGCGGGATCAGCCTTACCTTACAATGAGCAGTTCTTC
CDR3: CASSKRLAGSALPYNEQFF

D: -
V: TRBV5-4
size: -
J: TRBJ1-2
DNA: TGTGCCAGCAGCACCAAACGGCGGGGCTACACCTTC
CDR3: CASSTKRRGYTF